Following are 11 T cell receptor beta chains from one sample sequenced in a study of blood T cell repertoires in COVID-19. Sequenced by immunoSEQ multiplex PCR; TCRdb stores in-frame clones only, minus some. The sample records roughly 250,000 clones, roughly 90% being singletons. Material: peripheral blood. The source of these receptors is a woman aged 40 to 55 who had recovered from COVID-19.

The V gene is TRBV19, the J gene TRBJ2-7, with a tentative D call TRBD1 (6 bases). This CDR3 has 13 residues. Trimming pared 6 bases from V and 2 bases from J, leaving 11 bases between. CDR1 and CDR2 (germline): LNHDA, SQIVND (reference sequence). The CDR3 sequence is CASSRTDTYEQYF. The CDR3 DNA reads TGTGCCAGTAGCCGGACAGATACCTACGAGCAGTACTTC.

The V and J genes are TRBV5-1 and TRBJ1-4; D may be TRBD1 (6 bases). Germline CDR1 is SGHRS and CDR2 is YFSETQ. Trimming shortened V by 0 bases and J by 14 bases, and 17 bases separated the two germline ends. There are 14 residues in the CDR3. CDR3 nucleotide sequence: TGCGCCAGCAGCTTGGGCCGTGCGCCGGGACACCTGTTTTTT. This encodes CASSLGRAPGHLFF.

This clone was seen just once. This chain joins TRBV18 and TRBJ1-2, with TRBD1 as a possible D gene (6 bases). This CDR3 is built from 16 residues. V lost 4 bases and J lost 1, with 16 bases in between. Germline-derived CDR1 and CDR2 are KGHSH and LQKENI. The CDR3 reads CASSLQGRGLNYGYTF. CDR3 bases: TGTGCCAGCTCACTACAGGGTAGGGGCCTTAACTATGGCTACACCTTC.

V usage is TRBV7-8 and J usage is TRBJ1-4, with D perhaps TRBD1 (6 bases). The CDR3 length is 14 residues. V dropped 5 bases and J dropped 4 bases, with 11 bases sitting between them. Germline V gives CDR1 SGHVS, CDR2 FQNEAQ. This CDR3 is CASSRTAINEKLFF. In nucleotides, the CDR3 is TGTGCCAGCAGCCGGACAGCCATTAATGAAAAACTGTTTTTT.

V usage is TRBV28 and J usage is TRBJ1-5, with D possibly matching TRBD1 (6 bases). Germline assignment: CDR1 MDHEN and CDR2 SYDVKM. Trimming shortened V by 2 bases and J by 1 base, and 9 bases separated the two germline ends. The CDR3 spans 15 residues. This CDR3 is CASSLAGASNQPQHF. DNA of the CDR3: TGTGCCAGCAGTTTAGCAGGGGCGAGCAATCAGCCCCAGCATTTT. Combining the CDR3 with reference TRBV28 and TRBJ1-5 gives the whole variable domain DVKVTQSSRYLVKRTGEKVFLECVQDMDHENMFWYRQDPGLGLRLIYFSYDVKMKEKGDIPEGYSVSREKKERFSLILESASTNQTSMYLCASSLAGASNQPQHFGDGTRLSIL.

This chain joins TRBV28 and TRBJ2-5, with D possibly matching TRBD1 (6 bases). The CDR3 has 16 amino acids. V lost 4 bases, J lost 7 bases, and 22 bases lay in between. Germline V gene lookup returns CDR1 MDHEN and CDR2 SYDVKM. The CDR3: CASSSARQVPRGTQYF. The CDR3 DNA follows: TGTGCCAGCAGTTCCGCTCGACAGGTTCCACGGGGGACCCAGTACTTC.

V is TRBV6-4 and J is TRBJ2-1; 8 nucleotides line up with TRBD2. This CDR3 comprises 13 residues. CDR1 and CDR2 from the germline V gene are MRHNA and SNTAGT. V was clipped by 8 bases and J by 5 bases; unmatched bases: 5. In DNA, the CDR3 is TGTGCCAGCGTCGGGGGGGTACACAATGAGCAGTTCTTC. It codes for CASVGGVHNEQFF.

The V call is TRBV28, the J call TRBJ2-7, with TRBD1 identical over 9 bases. V gave up 8 bases and J gave up 7 bases; unmatched junction bases: 12. This CDR3 region has 14 residues. Germline values: CDR1 MDHEN, CDR2 SYDVKM. The CDR3 protein is CASGYPGQGVEQYF. The DNA for the CDR3 is TGTGCCAGCGGGTACCCGGGACAGGGAGTTGAGCAGTACTTC.

The CDR3 loop is CASSDQNTEAFF. CDR3 in DNA: TGCGCCAGCAGTGACCAAAACACTGAAGCTTTCTTT. The chain carries TRBV10-2 and TRBJ1-1; D is unresolved. Germline V gives CDR1 WSHSY, CDR2 SAAADI. The CDR3 sequence is 12 residues long. The V end was cut by 3 bases, the J end by 2 bases, with 4 bases between.

The chain has TRBV6-6 and TRBJ2-5; the match to TRBD1 covers 7 bases. This CDR3 is built from 14 residues. Germline V lookup: CDR1 MNHNY, CDR2 SVGAGI (reference sequence). J was trimmed by 2 bases and V by 6 bases; bases with no gene match: 6. The CDR3 sequence: CASRIDRVQETQYF. The CDR3 DNA follows: TGTGCCAGCAGAATCGACAGGGTGCAAGAGACCCAGTACTTC.

The chain has TRBV19 and TRBJ2-5; tentatively, D is TRBD2 (5 bases). Germline CDR1 and CDR2: LNHDA and SQIVND (reference sequence). The germline V and J ends were trimmed by 2 bases and 4 bases, with 5 bases remaining between them. The CDR3 loop spans 12 amino acids. The CDR3 loop reads CASSIRGETQYF. The CDR3 nucleotides read TGTGCCAGTAGTATACGGGGAGAGACCCAGTACTTC.